This TCR beta chain was found in a study of cytotoxic CD8 clonotypes in ibrutinib-treated CLL (dated by TCRdb to the early 2020s). General notes on the study: The cohort was composed of around twelve relapsed/refractory and around 14 treatment-naive patients; IGHV unmutated status was identified in some 17 patients. Partial responses were observed in approximately 24 patients and complete responses in 2; after a median follow-up of 68 months, remission was maintained in approximately 14 patients and progression was observed in roughly twelve. The response samples were drawn at a median of roughly eleven months into treatment, with a range of roughly 6 to 36 months. An average of around 250,000 productive templates and 94,082 productive rearrangements was obtained per sample. Of the 86 people in the trial, about 27 had longitudinal samples available. Cryopreserved peripheral blood mononuclear cells were obtained before treatment, at response, and at either sustained remission or disease progression. Every sample from remission and from progressive disease was obtained while the patients were still on ibrutinib.

The time point label here, explained by the study, means: around 25 months on ibrutinib. Approximately 2 micrograms of genomic DNA were extracted from cryopreserved PBMCs for TCR beta library preparation. High-throughput TCR beta sequencing was performed on longitudinal blood samples from CLL patients receiving ibrutinib monotherapy. Patients were enrolled in a phase 2 open-label single-center ibrutinib monotherapy trial. Note on this clone: What antigen it recognizes has not been identified. Per-base qualities were not stored, and no clone one base away is much larger.

CDR1 and CDR2 were assigned from the germline V gene as SGHVS and FQNEAQ. CDR3 length: 14 amino acids, cysteine to phenylalanine. CDR3 DNA only is kept here, 42 bases in frame from base 1. Compared with germline, V lacks 10 bases and J lacks 3 bases; bases without a gene match: 7. The goal of deep resolution MiSeq sequencing was a depth between 1 in 1 million and 1 in 200,000 T cells, and coverage averaged 10x per clonotype. TCR beta libraries were generated with the immunoSEQ hsTCRB Kit. In the original analysis: Data were analyzed with ImmunoSEQ Data Assistant and ImmunoSEQ Analyzer, with V, D and J genes assigned per IMGT definitions. Clonality, which ranges from 0 to 1, was calculated as one minus the normalized Shannon entropy of productive rearrangement frequencies. Only overrepresented clonotypes making up at least 0.05% of each patient's repertoire were included in the public clonotype analysis. About a dozen age-matched healthy donor repertoires from immuneACCESS served as clonality controls. TCRdb obtained this table from immuneACCESS and retained in-frame rearrangements with V and J assigned. These tables miss some clones; where compared with another copy, unresolved V genes account for less than half of the shortfall, and the remainder is unexplained. The V and J calls and the clone size are those of that table, but D and trimming were determined from the DNA. Across this sample there are some 130,000 clones, with more than 75% seen only once. Just over 5% of the sample is held by the ten biggest clonotypes.

General conclusions and limits of the study: Public clonotypes were rare and either contracted or stayed stable during treatment, and the rise in clonality at ibrutinib response reflected the expansion of private clonotypes. Baseline clonality exceeded that of age-matched healthy donors and correlated strongly with circulating CD8+ T-cell counts. At ibrutinib response clonality went up, during sustained remission it held steady, and at progression it dropped back toward baseline. Sampling times were not matched between patients in sustained remission and patients whose disease was progressing, and lymph node repertoires were not examined.

This chain joins TRBV7-8 to TRBJ2-1, with 9 junctional bases fitting TRBD1. This TCR came from a human donor with chronic lymphocytic leukemia. Sequencing used PBMCs, obtained after 24 months of ibrutinib treatment. CDR3 reads: CATAGDRDYNEQFF. Here is the DNA: TGTGCCACCGCGGGGGACAGGGACTACAATGAGCAGTTCTTC.